A selection of T cell receptor beta chains follows, all from one sample in a study of T-cell memory formation after mild COVID-19. TCRdb called the 5' RACE reads again in MiXCR, with one record for every CDR3 protein. In the table there are over 400,000 distinct CDR3 sequences, roughly a quarter of which are singletons. Sequencing was carried out using PBMCs or a T cell subset sorted from them (not recorded which). All receptors come from an adult woman who had mild COVID-19 (a few samples of this study predate the infection). Cell type and time point are not known. Each CDR3 is given with its conserved first and last residue. D genes are given only for firm matches. Clone size, where shown, is once, few, many, or a class for clones that have expanded.

J: TRBJ2-2
D: .
V: TRBV24-1
size: few
DNA: TGTGCCACCAGTGGGCTAGAAATTGCCCCCGGGGAGCTGTTTTTT
CDR3: CATSGLEIAPGELFF

J: TRBJ1-2
D: .
V: TRBV5-1
size: .
DNA: TGCGCCAGCAGCCCCGGGGCTCTAAACTATGGCTACACCTTC
CDR3: CASSPGALNYGYTF

J: TRBJ1-6
D: TRBD1
V: TRBV28
size: few
DNA: TGTGCCAGCAGTCCGCCAGGGGGACTTATAACGGGACCTAATTCACCCCTCCACTTT
CDR3: CASSPPGGLITGPNSPLHF

J: TRBJ2-7
D: TRBD2
V: TRBV3-1
size: .
DNA: TGTGCCAGCAGCTCTCCGGGACTAGCGGTATTTTTCTTC
CDR3: CASSSPGLAVFFF

J: TRBJ1-4
D: TRBD1
V: TRBV2
size: few
DNA: TGTGCCAGCAGTGAACCCTCCGGGACAGGGGCCCTCATACTGTTTTTT
CDR3: CASSEPSGTGALILFF

J: TRBJ2-7
D: .
V: TRBV24-1
size: .
DNA: TGTGCCACCAGTGAGAGGGGGACCGACTCCTACGAGCAGTACTTC
CDR3: CATSERGTDSYEQYF

J: TRBJ2-7
D: .
V: TRBV3-1
size: .
DNA: TGTGCCAGCAGCCAAGGAACTGTTGGCTCCTACGAGCAGTACTTC
CDR3: CASSQGTVGSYEQYF

J: TRBJ2-7
D: .
V: TRBV18
size: few
DNA: TGTGCCAGCTCACCAAGGGGCGACCTTAGCTCCTACGAGCAGTACTTC
CDR3: CASSPRGDLSSYEQYF

J: TRBJ2-2
D: .
V: TRBV19
size: few
DNA: TGTGCCAGTCGGACGGGGGCCGGCACCGGGGAGCTGTTTTTT
CDR3: CASRTGAGTGELFF

J: TRBJ2-2
D: TRBD2
V: TRBV2
size: .
DNA: TGTGCCAGCAGTGTAAAACTAGCGGGGGACACCGGGGAGCTGTTTTTT
CDR3: CASSVKLAGDTGELFF

J: TRBJ2-1
D: TRBD1
V: TRBV12-3/TRBV12-4
size: few
DNA: TGTGCCAGCGATACAGGGGGAAGGGTTGCCCCTCAGTTCTTC
CDR3: CASDTGGRVAPQFF

J: TRBJ2-5
D: .
V: TRBV25-1
size: .
DNA: TGTGCCAGCGGTAACAGAGAACAAGAGACCCAGTACTTC
CDR3: CASGNREQETQYF

J: TRBJ2-5
D: TRBD1
V: TRBV5-1
size: .
DNA: TGCGCCAGCAGCTTGATGGGACAGGGTCCGGAGGCCCAGTACTTC
CDR3: CASSLMGQGPEAQYF

J: TRBJ2-7
D: TRBD1
V: TRBV29-1
size: few
DNA: TGCAGCGTTGAAGGGACAGGGTACGTGCAGTACTTC
CDR3: CSVEGTGYVQYF

J: TRBJ2-7
D: .
V: TRBV6-5
size: .
DNA: TGTGCCAGTTCTGGGACGAAGACCTACGAGCAGTACTTC
CDR3: CASSGTKTYEQYF

J: TRBJ2-1
D: TRBD2
V: TRBV12-3/TRBV12-4
size: few
DNA: TGTGCCAGCAGGGTAGCGGGAGGGCCCTACAATGAGCAGTTCTTC
CDR3: CASRVAGGPYNEQFF

J: TRBJ2-5
D: TRBD2
V: TRBV20-1
size: few
DNA: TGCAGTGCTAGAACTAGCGGGAGGCAAGAGACCCAGTACTTC
CDR3: CSARTSGRQETQYF

J: TRBJ1-2
D: TRBD1
V: TRBV6-2/TRBV6-3
size: few
DNA: TGTGCCAGCAGCCCGACAGGGACTTCTGGCTACACCTTC
CDR3: CASSPTGTSGYTF

J: TRBJ2-5
D: .
V: TRBV7-6
size: .
DNA: TGTGCCAGCAGCCCCTCCTTTCCACCGGCCCAGTACTTC
CDR3: CASSPSFPPAQYF

J: TRBJ2-7
D: TRBD2
V: TRBV7-2
size: few
DNA: TGTGCCAGCAGCCAGTGGGGGGGGCTAGCGGGAGGTAACGAGCAGTACTTC
CDR3: CASSQWGGLAGGNEQYF

J: TRBJ2-7
D: .
V: TRBV4-1
size: .
DNA: TGCGCCAGCAGCCAAGATCGTGGTAGAACCTACGAGCAGTACTTC
CDR3: CASSQDRGRTYEQYF

J: TRBJ2-2
D: TRBD2
V: TRBV10-3
size: .
DNA: TGTGCCATCAGGGAGCGGGAGGTCACCGGGGAGCTGTTTTTT
CDR3: CAIREREVTGELFF

J: TRBJ1-1
D: .
V: TRBV10-3
size: few
DNA: TGTGCCATCAGTGAGTCGGTGAGGATGAACACTGAAGCTTTCTTT
CDR3: CAISESVRMNTEAFF

J: TRBJ2-1
D: TRBD2
V: TRBV28
size: .
DNA: TGTGCCAGCACCGACGGATGGGGCGGGAGTTCCGATGAGCAGTTCTTC
CDR3: CASTDGWGGSSDEQFF

J: TRBJ2-7
D: TRBD2
V: TRBV11-2
size: .
DNA: TGTGCCAGCAGCTACGCGGGGGACTTGGGGCAGTACTTC
CDR3: CASSYAGDLGQYF

J: TRBJ2-3
D: .
V: TRBV18
size: many
DNA: TGTGCCAGCTCCCAATCCTCCGGGACACGCCGCACAGATACGCAGTATTTT
CDR3: CASSQSSGTRRTDTQYF

J: TRBJ2-1
D: TRBD2
V: TRBV5-1
size: .
DNA: TGCGCCAGCAGCTTGACTCTAGCGGGGACCAATGAGCAGTTCTTC
CDR3: CASSLTLAGTNEQFF

J: TRBJ2-6
D: TRBD2
V: TRBV14
size: .
DNA: TGTGCCAGCAGGGGGAGGGCGATCTCTGGGGCCAACGTCCTGACTTTC
CDR3: CASRGRAISGANVLTF

J: TRBJ2-7
D: .
V: TRBV11-3
size: few
DNA: TGTGCCAGCAGCCTGGGTGCCGAATACGAGCAGTACTTC
CDR3: CASSLGAEYEQYF

J: TRBJ1-6
D: .
V: TRBV15
size: .
DNA: TGTGCCACCAGCAGAGGCCCGGGTCTCCTCCACTTT
CDR3: CATSRGPGLLHF

J: TRBJ1-2
D: .
V: TRBV6-5
size: .
DNA: TGTGCCAGCAGTCAAATGCGGGGTAATGGCTACACCTTC
CDR3: CASSQMRGNGYTF

J: TRBJ2-2
D: .
V: TRBV6-6
size: once
DNA: TGTGCCAGCCGGGACATTTACACCGGGGAGCTGTTTTTT
CDR3: CASRDIYTGELFF

J: TRBJ2-5
D: .
V: TRBV4-2
size: few
DNA: TGTGCCAGCAGCCCGCGGGACAGCGCCCAAGAGACCCAGTACTTC
CDR3: CASSPRDSAQETQYF

J: TRBJ2-7
D: .
V: TRBV15
size: .
DNA: TGTGCCACCAGCAGAGATAAGGGGGACTACGAGCAGTACTTC
CDR3: CATSRDKGDYEQYF

J: TRBJ1-1
D: .
V: TRBV12-3/TRBV12-4
size: few
DNA: TGTGCCAGCACCACAGGGATGAACACTGAAGCTTTCTTT
CDR3: CASTTGMNTEAFF

J: TRBJ1-3
D: .
V: TRBV6-6
size: .
DNA: TGTGCCACCCAGTTGGATGGAAACACCATATATTTT
CDR3: CATQLDGNTIYF

J: TRBJ2-5
D: TRBD2
V: TRBV20-1
size: .
DNA: TGCAGTGCCACCGGACTAGCGGGGGCCCAAGAGACCCAGTACTTC
CDR3: CSATGLAGAQETQYF

J: TRBJ2-5
D: .
V: TRBV11-2
size: few
DNA: TGTGCCAGCAGCTTAGTTTGGACTGCACAAGAGACCCAGTACTTC
CDR3: CASSLVWTAQETQYF

J: TRBJ2-5
D: TRBD2
V: TRBV3-1
size: .
DNA: TGTGCCAGCACCAGGGGACTAGTTTCAGAGACCCAGTACTTC
CDR3: CASTRGLVSETQYF

J: TRBJ1-3
D: .
V: TRBV20-1
size: .
DNA: TGCAGTGCCACGGAATTCGGAAACACCATATATTTT
CDR3: CSATEFGNTIYF

J: TRBJ2-3
D: .
V: TRBV5-6
size: many
DNA: TGTGCCAGCAGCCTAGACTTGGTTACGCAGTATTTT
CDR3: CASSLDLVTQYF

J: TRBJ1-1
D: .
V: TRBV9
size: few
DNA: TGTGCCAGCAGCGTAGCCACATCGGAGGAGATGAACACTGAAGCTTTCTTT
CDR3: CASSVATSEEMNTEAFF

J: TRBJ1-1
D: .
V: TRBV2
size: .
DNA: TGTGCCACCAGGGGCCTGAACACTGAAGCTTTCTTT
CDR3: CATRGLNTEAFF

J: TRBJ2-6
D: TRBD1
V: TRBV7-8
size: once
DNA: TGTGCCAGCAGCTTAGGCAGGGGGATCACCCTCTCTGGGGCCAACGTCCTGACTTTC
CDR3: CASSLGRGITLSGANVLTF

J: TRBJ2-2
D: TRBD2
V: TRBV5-1
size: few
DNA: TGCGCCAGCAGCTCCTCCGGGACTAGCGGGATTACAAACACCGGGGAGCTGTTTTTT
CDR3: CASSSSGTSGITNTGELFF

J: TRBJ2-7
D: .
V: TRBV29-1
size: .
DNA: TGCAGCGTTGGATTGACAGGCGGGGAGCAGTACTTC
CDR3: CSVGLTGGEQYF

J: TRBJ2-1
D: TRBD2
V: TRBV7-9
size: few
DNA: TGTGCCAGCAGCTCAATAGCGGGAGCCTACAATGAGCAGTTCTTC
CDR3: CASSSIAGAYNEQFF

J: TRBJ2-2
D: .
V: TRBV9
size: many
DNA: TGTGCCAGCAGCCCCCGAGTAGCGTCAAACACCGGGGAGCTGTTTTTT
CDR3: CASSPRVASNTGELFF

J: TRBJ2-6
D: .
V: TRBV12-3/TRBV12-4
size: .
DNA: TGTGCCAGCAGTTTTTTAGGTACTAACTCTGGGGCCAACGTCCTGACTTTC
CDR3: CASSFLGTNSGANVLTF

J: TRBJ1-5
D: .
V: TRBV10-3
size: .
DNA: TGTGCCACCGAGAGGGGAGTTCATAGCAATCAGCCCCAGCATTTT
CDR3: CATERGVHSNQPQHF

J: TRBJ1-2
D: TRBD1
V: TRBV5-1
size: .
DNA: TGCGCCAGCAGCTGGGAACAGGGGAACTATGGCTACACCTTC
CDR3: CASSWEQGNYGYTF

J: TRBJ2-5
D: .
V: TRBV6-5
size: few
DNA: TGTGCCAGCTCAGCGGGCGGGGTCGGGGGAGAGACCCAGTACTTC
CDR3: CASSAGGVGGETQYF

J: TRBJ1-2
D: .
V: TRBV4-3
size: .
DNA: TGCGCCAGCAGCCAAACAGGGACTTATAACTATGGCTACACCTTC
CDR3: CASSQTGTYNYGYTF